This T cell receptor (beta chain) is drawn from a study of graft-versus-host responses after intestinal transplantation. Study background: Each of the recipients got a multivisceral, liver-intestinal, or isolated intestinal transplant. Induction with anti-thymocyte globulin, then tacrolimus and steroids for around three years, was given to all recipients.

In the case of this clone: Its specificity is not known.

The study's findings and limits: GvH clones appeared in recipient marrow, some first in ileum or blood. Early after transplant, HvG clones declined as circulating GvH clones peaked.

TCRdb keeps only in-frame clones here, not all; method: immunoSEQ multiplex PCR. The table has about 85,000 clones, around 93% seen once. The sequence derives from a human donor who was the organ donor for an intestinal transplant. The sequences come from unstimulated CD8+ T cells sorted from spleen or lymph node cells, collected before transplant.

CDR3 loop: CASSILGVTEAFF. In nucleotides, the CDR3 is TGTGCCAGTAGTATACTCGGGGTCACTGAAGCTTTCTTT. This sequence joins TRBV19 and TRBJ1-1, with unresolved D. This CDR3 contains 13 residues. CDR1 and CDR2 (germline): LNHDA, SQIVND (reference sequence). Trimming shortened V by 2 bases and J by 4 bases, and 8 bases separated the two germline ends.